This T cell receptor beta chain was captured by sequencing in a study of human T cells and chemical hapten exposure. This sample's time point: patch test 2, 6 weeks after DPC sensitization. Documented treatment: therapeutic diphenylcyclopropenone sensitization with weekly scalp DPC. With 5 bases removed from V and 2 bases from J, the gap between germline ends came to 10 bases. Germline assignment: CDR1 SGHTA and CDR2 FQGTGA. CDR3 length: 15 residues. TCRdb reprocessed the RACE reads via MiXCR and lists one record per CDR3 protein. Here the sample spans a few hundred thousand distinct CDR3 sequences, more than 5% being singletons.

Source: whole blood, taken in connection with sensitization to the hapten diphenylcyclopropenone (DPC). V gene TRBV7-3 combines with J gene TRBJ1-6; D possibly corresponds to TRBD1 (6 bases). The sequence was collected from a young woman with alopecia areata. Some clones in this sample may be carry-over from other donors' samples. CDR3 residues: CASSARTAYNSPLHF. The DNA of the CDR3 is TGTGCCAGCAGCGCTCGGACAGCCTATAATTCACCCCTCCACTTT.